This entry lists 5 T cell receptor beta chains sequenced from one sample in a study of spatial heterogeneity in lung cancer. TCRdb passed the 5' RACE reads through MiXCR, listing each CDR3 protein once. The sample contains 110,000 or so distinct CDR3 sequences, 10% to 13% of which appear only once. As to time point: blood at routine non-recurrence follow-up after resection. The sample consisted of PBMCs, taken at follow-up. The receptors were gathered from a female donor with early-stage non-small cell lung cancer.

The V and J genes are TRBV18 and TRBJ1-1, with TRBD1 identical over 11 bases. Germline loops: CDR1 KGHSH, CDR2 LQKENI. The V gene end was trimmed by 3 bases and the J gene end by 6 bases; junction bases not matched to a gene: 6. This CDR3 spans 15 amino acids. The CDR3 reads CASSPRTGGASEAFF. In nucleotides, the CDR3 is TGTGCCAGCTCACCTAGGACAGGGGGCGCATCTGAAGCTTTCTTT. The full variable domain, completed using reference TRBV18 and TRBJ1-1, is NAGVMQNPRHLVRRRGQEARLRCSPMKGHSHVYWYRQLPEEGLKFMVYLQKENIIDESGMPKERFSAEFPKEGPSILRIQQVVRGDSAAYFCASSPRTGGASEAFFGQGTRLTVV.

This clonotype has a count of ten or more. The chain has TRBV10-3 and TRBJ1-1, with a weak D call TRBD1 (5 bases). Germline CDR1 is ENHRY and CDR2 is SYGVKD. The V end was cut by 8 bases, the J end by 4 bases, with 14 bases between. The CDR3 consists of 13 residues. As DNA, the CDR3 is TGTGCCATCTCACGGGACCCGACCACTGAAGCTTTCTTT. This translates into CAISRDPTTEAFF.

This clonotype was detected only a few times. This chain uses TRBV29-1 with TRBJ2-1, with a tentative D call TRBD1 (7 bases). Germline CDR1 reads SQVTM; CDR2 reads ANQGSEA. This CDR3 has 12 amino acids. Trimming removed 7 bases at V and 6 bases at J, with 13 bases between. The CDR3 DNA sequence: TGCAGCGCTAACAGGGGAGGCAATGAGCAGTTCTTC. Protein sequence: CSANRGGNEQFF.

This chain uses TRBV28 with TRBJ2-1; TRBD2 aligns across 10 bases. This CDR3 region has 17 residues. Germline trimming cut 3 bases from V and 4 bases from J; bases unmatched to any gene: 9. The germline gives CDR1 MDHEN, CDR2 SYDVKM. CDR3 loop: CASSLSWTSGLYNEQFF. In DNA, the CDR3 is TGTGCCAGCAGTTTGTCCTGGACTAGCGGTCTTTACAATGAGCAGTTCTTC. The whole variable domain, remainder taken from reference TRBV28 and TRBJ2-1, is DVKVTQSSRYLVKRTGEKVFLECVQDMDHENMFWYRQDPGLGLRLIYFSYDVKMKEKGDIPEGYSVSREKKERFSLILESASTNQTSMYLCASSLSWTSGLYNEQFFGPGTRLTVL.

In its sample, this clonotype was seen many times. The CDR3 DNA reads as TGTGCCAGCAGCCAGGAAGGGCTGAGCTCCTACGAGCAGTACTTC. It codes for CASSQEGLSSYEQYF. The chain couples TRBV3-1 to TRBJ2-7; no definite D call. Between the trimmed V and J ends, which lost 3 bases and 0 bases, there was a span of 12 bases. The CDR3 has 15 residues. In germline, CDR1 is LGHDT, CDR2 YNNKEL (reference sequence).